This T cell receptor (beta chain) was observed in a study of blood T cell repertoires in COVID-19. In the study overall: Acute and convalescent COVID-19 samples came from the United States, Italy and Spain.

The CDR3 contains 14 residues. The germline V gene encodes CDR1 SGHRS and CDR2 YFSETQ. Trimming shortened V by 4 bases and J by 5 bases, and 15 bases separated the two germline ends. TCRdb's copy holds only in-frame clones and misses some; the assay was immunoSEQ multiplex PCR. This sample has about 150,000 clones, with around 87% found just once. This clone was seen only once. Sequenced sample: peripheral blood. This receptor was taken from a woman in her thirties or forties with acute or convalescent COVID-19. V gene TRBV5-1 combines with J gene TRBJ1-1; D not certain. CDR3 bases: TGCGCCAGCAGCCGTGCCAGGCGGGAAACTGAAGCTTTCTTT. Amino acids: CASSRARRETEAFF.